These 8 T cell receptor beta chains came from one sample sequenced in a study of T cells after posttransplantation cyclophosphamide (TCRdb year 2016). The treatment or condition label of this sample denotes: high-dose cyclophosphamide on days +3 and +4 as single-agent GVHD prophylaxis. Busulfan and fludarabine conditioning, a related or unrelated marrow graft, and cyclophosphamide on days +3 and +4 were given to PTCy patients. Receptor amplification or capture employed the immunoSEQ multiplex PCR assay. TCRdb holds this immuneACCESS table with in-frame rearrangements only. Some clones are missing; in checked studies, unresolved V genes explain under half, and the rest has no known cause. A total of tens of thousands of clones appear in this sample, approximately 87% of them only once. The ten largest account for 12% of the sample. The sample here was PBMCs, taken after allogeneic stem cell transplant with posttransplant cyclophosphamide. These receptors were taken from a female patient aged 25-39 years who received an allogeneic stem cell transplant from an unrelated donor, was CMV-positive, and had no GVHD. After a transplant, some of the T cells may come from the graft donor.

The chain is built from TRBV19 and TRBJ1-1; TRBD1 agrees at 11 bases. Germline CDR1 LNHDA, CDR2 SQIVND (reference sequence). V dropped 5 bases and J dropped 6; count of bases not matched to a gene: 8. CDR3 length: 15 amino acids. CDR3 sequence: CASSPRTGGYSEAFF. The CDR3 nucleotides read TGTGCCAGTAGTCCACGGACAGGGGGCTATTCTGAAGCTTTCTTT.

As for this clone: The junction and the germline gene differ at one end; a read error may be behind it. Distinct nucleotide sequences in the sample also encode this CDR3. This chain connects TRBV7-2 to TRBJ1-6; 10 nucleotides agree with TRBD1. The CDR3 loop spans 19 amino acids. Germline CDR1 SGHTA, CDR2 FQGNSA. CDR3 protein: CASSLRQGAMGSYNSPLHF. The CDR3, as DNA: TGTGCCAGCAGCTTGCGACAGGGGGCGATGGGGTCCTATAATTCTCCCCTCCACTTT.

This chain joins TRBV28 and TRBJ1-4; 7 bases align to TRBD1. Germline-derived CDR1 and CDR2 are MDHEN and SYDVKM. The CDR3 extends over 15 amino acids. The V segment lost 1 base and the J segment 7 bases; nucleotides outside the gene matches: 6. The CDR3 bases are TGTGCCAGCAGTTTATCCAGGGGGGTGATTGAAAAACTGTTTTTT. Translating it yields CASSLSRGVIEKLFF.

This clone was detected only a few times. Here the CDR3 reads CASSLFSTEAFF. In nucleotides, the CDR3 is TGTGCCAGCAGCTTATTTTCGACTGAAGCTTTCTTT. The V gene is TRBV7-9, the J gene TRBJ1-1; no clear D. V lost 2 bases to trimming and J lost 5 bases, with 6 bases between them. Germline CDR1 and CDR2: SEHNR and FQNEAQ (reference sequence). The CDR3 consists of 12 residues.

The chain couples TRBV11-2 to TRBJ2-1, with unresolved D. Per the germline V gene, CDR1 is SGHAT and CDR2 is FQNNGV. Deletions cut 5 bases from V and 7 bases from J, with 6 bases between. The CDR3 runs to 11 residues. CDR3 protein: CASSPQNEQFF. CDR3 bases: TGTGCCAGCAGCCCTCAGAATGAGCAGTTCTTC.

V usage is TRBV4-3 and J usage is TRBJ1-4, with TRBD1 matching over 8 bases. The junction had 6 bases not matched to a gene; V was cut back by 4 bases and J by 8 bases. Germline V gene lookup returns CDR1 LGHNA and CDR2 YSLEER. The CDR3 extends over 14 amino acids. CDR3 coding DNA: TGCGCCAGCAGCCCCGGACAGGGCAACGAAAAACTGTTTTTT. Translation: CASSPGQGNEKLFF.

The chain combines TRBV7-3 with TRBJ2-7, with TRBD1 matching 9 bases. CDR1 and CDR2 from the germline V gene are SGHTA and FQGTGA. There are 14 residues in the CDR3. V lost 5 bases and J lost 5; bases outside the gene matches: 7. CDR3 in DNA: TGTGCCAGCAGCCTCGGGACAGGGATGAACGAGCAGTACTTC. It specifies CASSLGTGMNEQYF.

The chain employs TRBV29-1 and TRBJ2-7, with 11 bases identical to TRBD2. This CDR3 has 18 amino acids. J was trimmed by 1 base and V by 6 bases; bases with no gene match: 17. Germline-derived CDR1 and CDR2 are SQVTM and ANQGSEA. CDR3 amino acids: CSVDPGTSGKDGSYEQYF. The CDR3 DNA reads as TGCAGCGTCGACCCCGGGACTAGCGGAAAAGACGGGTCCTACGAGCAGTACTTC.